The following is a T cell receptor beta chain sequence with its context. This sample was taken from a study of blood T cell repertoires in COVID-19. Assay used: immunoSEQ multiplex PCR; TCRdb lists only in-frame clones, some missing. The sample has about 120,000 clones, around 89% seen once. Specimen: peripheral blood. This clonotype originated in a man between 70 and 80 years old with active or convalescent COVID-19.

CDR3 coding DNA: TGTGCCAGTAGTCAGGCGGATCTGAGGGGGTATGGCTACACCTTC. Amino acids: CASSQADLRGYGYTF. The chain joins TRBV19 to TRBJ1-2; perhaps TRBD1 as D (6 bases). The V and J ends lost 5 bases and 5 bases respectively, with 18 bases between them. The CDR3 length is 15 residues. From germline, CDR1 is LNHDA and CDR2 SQIVND (reference sequence).